The present T cell receptor (beta chain) was sequenced within a study of cytomegalovirus exposure and HLA in healthy donors. Regarding the study as a whole: Using a false discovery rate of 0.05, a later analysis showed that some 16,000 TCR beta sequences were associated with HLA alleles.

Despite likely unrecorded immune exposures, the donors were nominally healthy at the time of sampling. A multiplex PCR was run with 60 Vbeta primers and 13 Jbeta primers. TCRdb keeps only in-frame clones here, not all; method: immunoSEQ multiplex PCR. This sample has some 110,000 clones; around 77% occur once, and the top ten carry about 16%. Comment on this clone: No antigen is known for it.

Sample: PBMCs. The sequence was collected from a man between 45 and 60 years old in good health and CMV-seropositive.

In DNA, the CDR3 is TGCGCCAGCAGCCAGGGGAGGACAGGGCAAGAAAAACTGTTTTTT. It is translated as CASSQGRTGQEKLFF. The rearrangement uses TRBV4-3 and TRBJ1-4; TRBD1 agrees at 8 bases. Losses at the gene ends were 3 bases for V and 8 bases for J; bases not matched to a gene: 8. CDR1 is LGHNA and CDR2 is YSLEER in the germline V gene. The CDR3 runs to 15 residues.